A selection of T cell receptor beta chains follows, all from one sample in a study of blood T cell repertoires in COVID-19. Using immunoSEQ multiplex PCR, the repertoire was profiled, and TCRdb retains in-frame clones only, with some absent. The table has about 170,000 clones, more than 75% seen once. The sequenced material came from peripheral blood. These receptors all come from a middle-aged man who had recovered from COVID-19. Each CDR3 is given with its conserved first and last residue. A D gene is named only where the DNA matches it firmly. Where a row states a size, it is once, few, many or the class of an expanded clone; other rows omit it.

clone_size	v_call	cdr3_length	d_call	j_call	cdr3_nt	cdr3_aa
-	TRBV5-1	15	TRBD1	TRBJ1-4	TGCGCCAGCAGCTGGACAGGTTTAACTAATGAAAAACTGTTTTTT	CASSWTGLTNEKLFF
-	TRBV14	15	-	TRBJ1-6	TGTGCCAGCAGCCGGACATCGAGGTATAATTCACCCCTCCACTTT	CASSRTSRYNSPLHF
once	TRBV5-1	16	-	TRBJ2-1	TGCGCCAGCAGCTCTTTTAATAGCGGCCCTGGGACTGAGCAGTTCTTC	CASSSFNSGPGTEQFF
-	TRBV6-5	14	TRBD1	TRBJ2-5	TGTGCCAGCAGCTGGACAGGGGGCTACGAGACCCAGTACTTC	CASSWTGGYETQYF
-	TRBV24-1	16	TRBD1	TRBJ2-3	TGTGCCACCAGTGAGATAGGGGGCTGGGGCACAGATACGCAGTATTTT	CATSEIGGWGTDTQYF
-	TRBV5-3	17	TRBD1	TRBJ1-2	TGTGCCAGGTCAGCTATCCAGGGGGCCTCTTATCCCTATGGCTACACCTTC	CARSAIQGASYPYGYTF
-	TRBV19	13	-	TRBJ1-1	TGTGCCAGTAGCATGGGGGGGGACACTGAAGCTTTCTTT	CASSMGGDTEAFF
-	TRBV18	15	-	TRBJ1-3	TGTGCCAGCTCACCAGAGGGCCGCTCTGGAAACACCATATATTTT	CASSPEGRSGNTIYF
-	TRBV19	14	TRBD1	TRBJ1-1	TGTGCCAGTACTCCAAGGGGGGACAGAACTGAAGCTTTCTTT	CASTPRGDRTEAFF
-	TRBV15	15	-	TRBJ1-4	TGTGCCACCAGCAGAGACAGGACGGGGTCGGAAAAACTGTTTTTT	CATSRDRTGSEKLFF
-	TRBV2	13	TRBD1	TRBJ2-3	TGTGCCACCCAGGGGGCTGGCACAGATACGCAGTATTTT	CATQGAGTDTQYF
-	TRBV9	17	-	TRBJ2-2	TGTGCCAGCAGCGTAGCTAAAAAGGGGCCGAACACCGGGGAGCTGTTTTTT	CASSVAKKGPNTGELFF
-	TRBV27	15	-	TRBJ1-2	TGTGCCAGCAGCCCTACCGGGGGGCAAGGCTATAGCTACACCTTC	CASSPTGGQGYSYTF
once	TRBV5-1	12	-	TRBJ2-5	TGCGCCAGCAGCCGGCCAGGGGAGACCCAGTACTTC	CASSRPGETQYF
-	TRBV3-1/TRBV3-2	16	TRBD2	TRBJ2-7	TGTGCCAGCAGCCAAGCCCTCCGGGGGGTATCCTACGAGCAGTACTTC	CASSQALRGVSYEQYF
-	TRBV27	17	TRBD1	TRBJ1-2	TGTGCCAGCAGCCCCATCGCCCGGGACAGGGCTAACTATGGCTACACCTTC	CASSPIARDRANYGYTF
-	TRBV9	16	-	TRBJ1-2	TGTGCCAGCAGCGTAGGCAGGGATTTTGAGAACTATGGCTACACCTTC	CASSVGRDFENYGYTF
-	TRBV18	16	TRBD2	TRBJ2-3	TGTGCCAGCTCAACTCTCAGCGGGGGCACCACAGATACGCAGTATTTT	CASSTLSGGTTDTQYF
-	TRBV5-6	15	TRBD1	TRBJ2-5	TGTGCCAGCAGCGGTGAGACAGGGGGCGTGGAGACCCAGTACTTC	CASSGETGGVETQYF
-	TRBV6-5	15	-	TRBJ1-3	TGTGCCAGCAGCCCCGACAGATTCTCTGGAAACACCATATATTTT	CASSPDRFSGNTIYF
-	TRBV19	19	-	TRBJ1-1	TGTGCCAGCCTCCGGGACATCCAACCCCCACCTGCCGAGAACACTGAAGCTTTCTTT	CASLRDIQPPPAENTEAFF
few	TRBV28	12	-	TRBJ1-6	TGTGCCAGCAAGGGGGGGAACTCACCCCTCCACTTT	CASKGGNSPLHF
once	TRBV19	16	-	TRBJ2-1	TGTGCCAGTAGTCTTCGAGAGGGTAGCGGAAACAATGAGCAGTTCTTC	CASSLREGSGNNEQFF
-	TRBV29-1	13	-	TRBJ2-7	TGCAGCGTTGAGGGGCAGGGCGGCTACGAGCAGTACTTC	CSVEGQGGYEQYF
-	TRBV7-2	14	TRBD1	TRBJ2-7	TGTGCCAGCAGTCCGGGACAGAGGACCTACGAGCAGTACTTC	CASSPGQRTYEQYF
-	TRBV7-2	13	-	TRBJ1-3	TGTGCCAGCAGCTTAGGGTCGGGGAACACCATATATTTT	CASSLGSGNTIYF
once	TRBV30	18	TRBD1	TRBJ1-2	TGTGCCTGGAGTATGATTGTGGGACAGCCGATCTCTAACTATGGCTACACCTTC	CAWSMIVGQPISNYGYTF
-	TRBV28	14	-	TRBJ1-1	TGTGCCAGCAGTTTTGGAGGTAGGAACACTGAAGCTTTCTTT	CASSFGGRNTEAFF
once	TRBV14	17	-	TRBJ1-4	TGTGCCAGCAGCCAACGGGTGGGGGGGCCAACTAATGAAAAACTGTTTTTT	CASSQRVGGPTNEKLFF
-	TRBV25-1	15	-	TRBJ2-5	TGTGCCAGCAGGGGAGATTCGGGGATGTGGGAGACCCAGTACTTC	CASRGDSGMWETQYF
-	TRBV14	14	TRBD1	TRBJ1-2	TGTGCCAGCAGCCAAGTGACAGGGGGGATCGGCTACACCTTC	CASSQVTGGIGYTF
-	TRBV4-3	16	-	TRBJ1-6	TGCGCCAGCAGCCAATCAGGAAGCTCCTATAATTCACCCCTCCACTTT	CASSQSGSSYNSPLHF
-	TRBV7-2	15	TRBD2	TRBJ2-7	TGTGCCAGCAGCCCTACTAGCGGGAGGGCCTCCGAGCAGTACTTC	CASSPTSGRASEQYF
-	TRBV28	14	TRBD2	TRBJ2-1	TGTGCCAGCAGGGGGAGCGGGGTTCGGGATGAGCAGTTCTTC	CASRGSGVRDEQFF
-	TRBV5-1	15	TRBD2	TRBJ2-2	TGCGCCAGCAGCTTAACGGGAGCGGGGACCGGGGAGCTGTTTTTT	CASSLTGAGTGELFF
-	TRBV7-3	15	TRBD2	TRBJ2-1	TGTGCCAGCAGCCCAACTAGCGGCACTTACAATGAGCAGTTCTTC	CASSPTSGTYNEQFF
-	TRBV18	14	-	TRBJ1-1	TGTGCCAGCTCACCCCAAGGACAGAACACTGAAGCTTTCTTT	CASSPQGQNTEAFF
-	TRBV4-1	15	-	TRBJ2-3	TGCGCCAGCAGCCAAGTCCCCCGGGTAGCAGATACGCAGTATTTT	CASSQVPRVADTQYF
-	TRBV9	15	TRBD1	TRBJ1-1	TGTGCCAGCAGCGTAGGGGGACAGGGTAACACTGAAGCTTTCTTT	CASSVGGQGNTEAFF
-	TRBV9	12	-	TRBJ2-3	TGTGCCAGCAGCAAGAGCCCAGATACGCAGTATTTT	CASSKSPDTQYF
once	TRBV10-2	17	TRBD2	TRBJ2-3	TGCGCCAGCAGACGTCCCGGGACTAGCGGAAACACAGATACGCAGTATTTT	CASRRPGTSGNTDTQYF
-	TRBV7-2	16	-	TRBJ1-3	TGTGCCAGCAGCCCTGGCGGGACGGCCTCTGGAAACACCATATATTTT	CASSPGGTASGNTIYF
-	TRBV15	16	-	TRBJ1-3	TGTGCCACCAGCCTCCGGACGGGAACCTCTGGAAACACCATATATTTT	CATSLRTGTSGNTIYF
-	TRBV28	14	-	TRBJ1-5	TGTGCCAGCAGTCGAACAGGGAACAATCAGCCCCAGCATTTT	CASSRTGNNQPQHF
-	TRBV18	14	TRBD1	TRBJ1-2	TGTGCCAGCTCACACGCGGACAGGAACTATGGCTACACCTTC	CASSHADRNYGYTF
-	TRBV9	14	-	TRBJ2-3	TGTGCCAGCAGCGTAGGGGCGGGGACAGATACGCAGTATTTT	CASSVGAGTDTQYF
-	TRBV7-8	14	TRBD1	TRBJ1-1	TGTGCCAGCAGCTTAGCGGACAGGGAGACTGAAGCTTTCTTT	CASSLADRETEAFF
-	TRBV4-1	16	-	TRBJ1-2	TGCGCCAGCAGCCAAGCTAACCAACAGGATAACTATGGCTACACCTTC	CASSQANQQDNYGYTF
-	TRBV5-1	16	TRBD1	TRBJ2-7	TGCGCCAGCAGCTTGGGACATGAGACAGGGGCCTACGAGCAGTACTTC	CASSLGHETGAYEQYF
-	TRBV21-1	14	-	TRBJ2-1	TGTGCCAGCAGCAGGCTAGCCTCCTACAATGAGCAGTTCTTC	CASSRLASYNEQFF
-	TRBV5-1	15	TRBD2	TRBJ2-7	TGCGCCAGCAGCTCTGGACTAGCTACCTCCCACGAGCAGTACTTC	CASSSGLATSHEQYF
-	TRBV29-1	13	TRBD1	TRBJ2-7	TGCAGCGTGGGACAGGGGCGTGACTACGAGCAGTACTTC	CSVGQGRDYEQYF
-	TRBV7-2	13	TRBD1	TRBJ1-1	TGTGCCACCTCAAGGACAGGGACCACTGAAGCTTTCTTT	CATSRTGTTEAFF
-	TRBV5-8	15	TRBD1	TRBJ2-4	TGTGCCAGCAGCCCAAGAGCCAGACAGGGGAACATTCAGTACTTC	CASSPRARQGNIQYF
-	TRBV18	16	TRBD2	TRBJ2-7	TGTGCCAGCTCACCAGTCGGGACTAGCGGGAGGGAGGAGCAGTACTTC	CASSPVGTSGREEQYF
-	TRBV5-1	16	-	TRBJ1-2	TGCGCCAGCAGCCCATTGGGCATGGACAGCCTCTATGGCTACACCTTC	CASSPLGMDSLYGYTF
-	TRBV27	12	-	TRBJ2-5	TGTGCCAGAGGAGCTAACCAAGAGACCCAGTACTTC	CARGANQETQYF
-	TRBV4-1	13	-	TRBJ1-1	TGCGCCAGCAGCCAGAGGGAGGACAAGGAAGCTTTCTTT	CASSQREDKEAFF
-	TRBV27	16	TRBD1	TRBJ2-7	TGTGCCAGCAGTTTACTCTCGGACAGGGGAGGAATCGAGCAGTACTTC	CASSLLSDRGGIEQYF